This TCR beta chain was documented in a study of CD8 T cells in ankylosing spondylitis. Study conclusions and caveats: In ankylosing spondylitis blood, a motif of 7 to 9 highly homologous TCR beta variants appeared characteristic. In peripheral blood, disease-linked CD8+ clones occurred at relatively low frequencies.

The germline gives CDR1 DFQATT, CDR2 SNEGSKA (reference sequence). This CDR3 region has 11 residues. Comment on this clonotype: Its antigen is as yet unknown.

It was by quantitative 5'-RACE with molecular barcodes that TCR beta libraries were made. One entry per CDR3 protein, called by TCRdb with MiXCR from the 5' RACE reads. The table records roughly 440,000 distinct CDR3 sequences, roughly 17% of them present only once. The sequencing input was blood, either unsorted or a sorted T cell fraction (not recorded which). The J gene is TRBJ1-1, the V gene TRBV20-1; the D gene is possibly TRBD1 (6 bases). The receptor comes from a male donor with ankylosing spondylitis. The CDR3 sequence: CRKGGNTEAFF. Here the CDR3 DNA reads TGCAGAAAAGGGGGGAACACTGAAGCTTTCTTT.